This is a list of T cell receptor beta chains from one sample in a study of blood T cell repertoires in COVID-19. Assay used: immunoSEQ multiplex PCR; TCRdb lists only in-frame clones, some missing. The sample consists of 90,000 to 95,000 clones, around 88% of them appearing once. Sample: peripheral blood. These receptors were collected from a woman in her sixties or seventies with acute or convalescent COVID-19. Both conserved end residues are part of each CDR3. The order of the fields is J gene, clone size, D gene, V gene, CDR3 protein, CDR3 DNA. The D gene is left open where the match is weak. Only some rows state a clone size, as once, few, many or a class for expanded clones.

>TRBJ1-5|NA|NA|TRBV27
CASSPYSNQPQHF
TGTGCCAGCAGTCCGTATAGCAATCAGCCCCAGCATTTT
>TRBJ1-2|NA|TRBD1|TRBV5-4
CASSLGTGGVFGYTF
TGTGCCAGCAGCTTGGGGACAGGGGGCGTATTCGGCTACACCTTC
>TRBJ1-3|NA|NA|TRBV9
CASSPRSGNTIYF
TGTGCCAGCAGCCCTAGATCCGGAAACACCATATATTTT
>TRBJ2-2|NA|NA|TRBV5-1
CASSLARDLFNTGELFF
TGCGCCAGCAGCTTGGCCCGGGATTTATTTAACACCGGGGAGCTGTTTTTT
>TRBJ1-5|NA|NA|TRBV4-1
CASSQETATGGQPQHF
TGCGCCAGCAGCCAAGAGACCGCCACGGGGGGGCAGCCCCAGCATTTT
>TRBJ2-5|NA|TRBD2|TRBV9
CASSLAAGDQETQYF
TGTGCCAGCAGCTTAGCCGCGGGGGATCAAGAGACCCAGTACTTC
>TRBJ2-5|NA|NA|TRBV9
CASSVGGAETQYF
TGTGCCAGCAGCGTAGGCGGGGCGGAGACCCAGTACTTC
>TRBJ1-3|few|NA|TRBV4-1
CASSPSWGVGNTIYF
TGCGCCAGCAGCCCAAGCTGGGGAGTCGGAAACACCATATATTTT
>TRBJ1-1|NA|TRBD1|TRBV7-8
CASSVTGQGLPEAFF
TGTGCCAGCAGCGTAACGGGACAGGGTTTGCCTGAAGCTTTCTTT
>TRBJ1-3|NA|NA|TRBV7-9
CASSRQRPSSGNTIYF
TGTGCCAGCAGCAGACAGAGACCCAGCTCTGGAAACACCATATATTTT
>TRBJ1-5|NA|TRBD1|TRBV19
CASTESTGSGNQPQHF
TGTGCCAGTACCGAATCGACAGGGTCGGGCAATCAGCCCCAGCATTTT
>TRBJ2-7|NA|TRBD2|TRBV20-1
CSASLPTSGRTNEQYF
TGCAGTGCTAGTCTTCCAACTAGCGGGAGAACCAACGAGCAGTACTTC
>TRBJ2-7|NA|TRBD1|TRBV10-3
CAIGQEPYEQYF
TGTGCCATTGGACAGGAACCCTACGAGCAGTACTTC
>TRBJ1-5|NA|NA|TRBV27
CASRATGYQPQHF
TGTGCCAGCAGGGCTACAGGGTATCAGCCCCAGCATTTT
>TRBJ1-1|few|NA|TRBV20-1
CSALLNEAFF
TGCAGTGCTTTACTGAATGAAGCTTTCTTT
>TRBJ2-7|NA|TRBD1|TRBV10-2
CASREGTAYEQYF
TGCGCCAGCAGGGAAGGGACAGCTTACGAGCAGTACTTC
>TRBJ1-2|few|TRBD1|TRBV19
CASSISTGGYGYTF
TGTGCCAGTAGTATCTCGACAGGGGGATATGGCTACACCTTC
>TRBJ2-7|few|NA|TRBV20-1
CSARDNYEQYF
TGCAGTGCTAGAGATAACTACGAGCAGTACTTC
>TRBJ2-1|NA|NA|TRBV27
CASSRLETYNEQFF
TGTGCCAGCAGTCGGCTAGAAACCTACAATGAGCAGTTCTTC
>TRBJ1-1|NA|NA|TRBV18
CASSRGPAVNTEAFF
TGTGCCAGCTCACGGGGGCCAGCTGTGAACACTGAAGCTTTCTTT
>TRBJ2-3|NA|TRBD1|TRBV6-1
CASSENRGATDTQYF
TGTGCCAGCAGTGAGAACAGGGGGGCCACAGATACGCAGTATTTT
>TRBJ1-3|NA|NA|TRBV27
CASSFVGQGSGNTIYF
TGTGCCAGCAGTTTCGTGGGTCAGGGGTCTGGAAACACCATATATTTT
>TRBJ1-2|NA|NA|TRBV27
CASSFQGNYGYTF
TGTGCCAGCAGTTTTCAGGGAAACTATGGCTACACCTTC
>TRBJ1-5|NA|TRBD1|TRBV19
CASSIGSGGGQPQHF
TGTGCCAGTAGTATAGGATCAGGGGGCGGACAGCCCCAGCATTTT
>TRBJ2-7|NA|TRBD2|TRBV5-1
CASSLVAGDEQYF
TGCGCCAGCAGCTTGGTAGCGGGGGACGAGCAGTACTTC
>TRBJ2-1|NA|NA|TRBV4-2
CASSQETTGTGLNEQFF
TGTGCCAGCAGCCAAGAAACGACCGGGACTGGTCTTAATGAGCAGTTCTTC
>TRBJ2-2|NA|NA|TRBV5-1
CASSLGGRLGGELFF
TGCGCCAGCAGCTTGGGGGGGCGCCTTGGCGGGGAGCTGTTTTTT
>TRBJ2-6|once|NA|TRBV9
CASSKQGSSGANVLTF
TGTGCCAGCAGCAAACAGGGCAGCTCTGGGGCCAACGTCCTGACTTTC
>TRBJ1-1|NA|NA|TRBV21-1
CASSKAYRGSGTEAFF
TGTGCCAGCAGCAAAGCGTATAGAGGGTCTGGCACTGAAGCTTTCTTT
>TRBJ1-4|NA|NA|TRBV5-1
CASSWGTLGNEKLFF
TGCGCCAGCAGCTGGGGGACTCTCGGGAATGAAAAACTGTTTTTT
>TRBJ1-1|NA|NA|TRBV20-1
CSAISNTEAFF
TGCAGTGCCATTTCGAACACTGAAGCTTTCTTT
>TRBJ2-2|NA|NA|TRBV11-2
CASSFNLNQLAGELFF
TGTGCCAGCAGCTTCAACCTTAACCAGCTAGCCGGGGAGCTGTTTTTT
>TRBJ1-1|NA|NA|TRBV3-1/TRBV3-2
CASSQEPGWATEAFF
TGTGCCAGCAGCCAAGAGCCGGGATGGGCCACTGAAGCTTTCTTT
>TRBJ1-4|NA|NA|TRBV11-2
CASSSLGLNEKLFF
TGTGCCAGCAGCTCCTTGGGCCTTAATGAAAAACTGTTTTTT
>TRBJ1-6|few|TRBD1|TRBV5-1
CASRAGQGHNSPLHF
TGCGCCAGCAGGGCAGGACAGGGCCATAATTCACCCCTCCACTTT
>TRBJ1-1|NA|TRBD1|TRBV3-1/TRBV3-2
CASSQTTGKGRTEAFF
TGTGCCAGCAGCCAAACGACAGGGAAGGGACGCACTGAAGCTTTCTTT
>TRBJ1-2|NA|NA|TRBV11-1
CASSLQLNYGYTF
TGTGCCAGCAGCTTACAACTAAACTATGGCTACACCTTC
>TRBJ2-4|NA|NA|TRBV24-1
CATREDIQYF
TGTGCGACCAGAGAGGACATTCAGTACTTC
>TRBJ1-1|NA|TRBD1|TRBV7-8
CASSPPPGGLNTEAFF
TGTGCCAGCAGCCCACCCCCAGGGGGCCTGAACACTGAAGCTTTCTTT
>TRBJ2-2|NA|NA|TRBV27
CASSRTGPAGELFF
TGTGCCAGCAGTAGAACAGGGCCGGCCGGGGAGCTGTTTTTT
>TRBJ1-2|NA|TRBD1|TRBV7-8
CASSQDRVSYGYTF
TGTGCCAGCAGCCAAGACAGGGTCTCGTATGGCTACACCTTC